Below, 2 T cell receptor beta chains from the same sample are listed, as sequenced in a study of T cell responses to AZD1222 COVID-19 vaccine. TCRdb keeps only in-frame clones here, not all; method: immunoSEQ multiplex PCR. This sample carries around 50,000 clones, approximately 79% of them seen once, and the ten largest clones take roughly 10%. The sequences come from peripheral blood, collected on day 0 of AZD1222 vaccination. The receptors were gathered from an adult in good health.

The rearrangement links TRBV19 to TRBJ1-5, with D tentatively TRBD1 (5 bases). The CDR3 is 14 amino acids. V lost 7 bases to trimming and J lost 1 base, with 11 bases between them. The germline CDR1 and CDR2 sequences are LNHDA and SQIVND (reference sequence). CDR3 amino acids: CASTLRDSNQPQHF. The CDR3 region has the DNA TGTGCCAGTACCCTAAGGGACAGCAATCAGCCCCAGCATTTT.

V and J are TRBV7-6 and TRBJ2-7; D gene ambiguous. Deletions cut 5 bases from V and 5 bases from J, with 13 bases between. The V gene's germline CDR1 is SGHVS and CDR2 FNYEAQ. The length of the CDR3 is 13 residues. The CDR3 nucleotides read TGTGCCAGCAGCAGCCAAGACGGTAACGAGCAGTACTTC. This codes for CASSSQDGNEQYF.